Each of the 30 T cell receptor beta chains below was sequenced from the same sample in a study of blood T cells in healthy people across ages (dated by TCRdb to about 2015). The method was 5' RACE. Sequencing was carried out with an Illumina HiSeq 2500. A second PCR of about 7 to 12 cycles was performed with a sample-barcoded 5' primer and a J-beta primer mix. The raw public data were reprocessed by TCRdb itself: fastp quality trimming at Q25, MiXCR clonotype calling, in-frame beta chains only. CDR3 protein duplicates are merged, each entry listing the most common genes and DNA. Across this sample there are fewer than 750,000 distinct CDR3 sequences, with 45% to 60% seen only once. The top ten clonotypes cover approximately 12% of the sample. Sequenced sample: blood. These receptors were obtained from a woman older than 75 in good health.

In its sample, this clonotype was seen a few times. This chain joins TRBV5-1 and TRBJ2-2; D is unresolved. This CDR3 is built from 14 residues. V lost 3 bases and J lost 4, with 10 bases in between. Germline lookup yields CDR1 SGHRS and CDR2 YFSETQ. As DNA, the CDR3 is TGCGCCAGCAGCTATCTGACGAGCACCGGGGAGCTGTTTTTT. Amino acid sequence: CASSYLTSTGELFF.

The gene calls are TRBV5-1 and TRBJ2-7; D ambiguous. This CDR3 region has 14 residues. Germline V gene lookup returns CDR1 SGHRS and CDR2 YFSETQ. V was cut by 4 bases and J by 0 bases, with 11 bases left in between. The chain's CDR3 is CASSPSYYSYEQYF. CDR3 nucleotides: TGCGCCAGCAGCCCAAGTTATTACTCCTACGAGCAGTACTTC.

The chain recombines TRBV29-1 with TRBJ2-7; 7 bases agree with TRBD1. Germline CDR1 and CDR2: SQVTM and ANQGSEA. The length of the CDR3 is 14 residues. J lost 2 bases, V lost 6 bases, and 10 bases had no gene match. For the CDR3, the DNA is TGCAGCGTCCAGGGTAGGGGGCCCCCCTACGAGCAGTACTTC. This sequence encodes CSVQGRGPPYEQYF.

The chain carries TRBV6-6 and TRBJ1-6; 9 nucleotides agree with TRBD1. Losses at the gene ends were 0 bases for V and 10 bases for J; bases not matched to a gene: 10. The CDR3 extends over 17 amino acids. Germline CDR1 and CDR2: MNHNY and SVGAGI (reference sequence). Here the CDR3 reads CASSYSLSGTGPSPLHF. The DNA of the CDR3 is TGTGCCAGCAGTTACTCACTTTCTGGGACAGGGCCGTCACCCCTCCACTTT.

The chain is built from TRBV11-2 and TRBJ1-6; 8 nucleotides line up with TRBD1. From germline, CDR1 is SGHAT and CDR2 FQNNGV. The CDR3 runs 18 residues. Trimming removed 6 bases from V and 6 bases from J; junction bases left unmatched: 16. This CDR3 is CASRSRTGLTGGNSPLHF. The CDR3 DNA is TGTGCCAGCAGATCTCGGACCGGGTTAACAGGGGGTAATTCACCCCTCCACTTT.

This clonotype was found once. The rearrangement links TRBV25-1 to TRBJ2-1; 7 nucleotides match TRBD1. In germline, CDR1 is MGHDK, CDR2 SYGVNS. This CDR3 is built from 17 residues. J was trimmed by 2 bases and V by 2 bases; bases with no gene match: 9. The CDR3 nucleotides are TGTGCCAGCAGTGAACCTCAGACAGGGTTGACCTACAATGAGCAGTTCTTC. Encoded protein: CASSEPQTGLTYNEQFF.

The chain couples TRBV13 to TRBJ2-1, with 8 bases fitting TRBD2. This CDR3 spans 17 amino acids. Trimming at V came to 5 bases and at J to 0 bases, leaving 9 bases not matched to a gene. CDR1 and CDR2 (germline): PRHDT, FYEKMQ (reference sequence). The DNA for the CDR3 is TGTGCCAGCAGCGCGTCCTTAGCGGGAAGCTCCTACAATGAGCAGTTCTTC. Protein sequence: CASSASLAGSSYNEQFF. Looking up the rest from reference TRBV13 and TRBJ2-1 gives the full variable domain: AAGVIQSPRHLIKEKRETATLKCYPIPRHDTVYWYQQGPGQDPQFLISFYEKMQSDKGSIPDRFSAQQFSDYHSELNMSSLELGDSALYFCASSASLAGSSYNEQFFGPGTRLTVL.

The rearrangement uses TRBV3-1 and TRBJ2-1; 7 bases map to TRBD2. With 0 bases clipped from V and 7 bases from J, the junction kept 15 bases outside the gene matches. The CDR3 is 18 residues long. Looked up from germline, CDR1 is LGHDT and CDR2 is YNNKEL (reference sequence). The CDR3: CASSQDVVGLGIGNEQFF. CDR3 sequence (DNA): TGTGCCAGCAGCCAAGATGTCGTAGGACTAGGTATTGGTAATGAGCAGTTCTTC.

The CDR3 region has the DNA TGTGCCAGCAGTAACGACGGGACTCATGGCTACACCTTC. Translation: CASSNDGTHGYTF. This chain connects TRBV3-1 to TRBJ1-2; maybe TRBD1 (5 bases). The ends were cut back, 6 bases at V and 6 bases at J, with 14 bases in the middle. The CDR3 covers 13 residues. Germline CDR1 reads LGHDT; CDR2 reads YNNKEL (reference sequence).

The rearrangement uses TRBV28 and TRBJ1-5; no clear D. Germline lookup yields CDR1 MDHEN and CDR2 SYDVKM. The CDR3 sequence is 12 residues long. V was shortened by 6 bases and J by 11 bases, with 14 bases between the two germline ends. CDR3 region: CASSPPLRSQHF. CDR3 coding DNA: TGTGCCAGCAGCCCCCCTCTCCGGTCCCAGCATTTT.

V gene TRBV4-3 combines with J gene TRBJ2-1; TRBD2 agrees at 7 bases. CDR3 length equals 15 residues. With V trimmed by 0 bases and J by 8 bases, 7 bases remained unmatched. Germline assignment: CDR1 LGHNA and CDR2 YSLEER. The CDR3, as DNA: TGCGCCAGCAGCCAAGACATCGGGAGGATCGATGAGCAGTTCTTC. This encodes CASSQDIGRIDEQFF.

V is TRBV14 and J is TRBJ2-2; TRBD1 agrees at 9 bases. With V trimmed by 4 bases and J by 7 bases, 7 bases remained unmatched. The CDR3 is 15 amino acids. The germline gives CDR1 SGHDN, CDR2 FVKESK. The CDR3 coding sequence is TGTGCCAGCAGCCGGTGGACAGGGGACAGCGGGGAGCTGTTTTTT. Its protein is CASSRWTGDSGELFF.

This clonotype has just a few counts. This chain joins TRBV5-1 and TRBJ1-1; 8 positions match TRBD1. The germline V gene has CDR1 SGHRS and CDR2 YFSETQ. V lost 0 bases and J lost 7; bases outside the gene matches: 8. The CDR3 totals 15 residues. The CDR3 coding sequence is TGCGCCAGCAGCTTGGATTCAGGGGGCCGGGGTGAAGCTTTCTTT. Its protein product is CASSLDSGGRGEAFF. Filled out from reference TRBV5-1 and TRBJ1-1, the complete variable domain reads KAGVTQTPRYLIKTRGQQVTLSCSPISGHRSVSWYQQTPGQGLQFLFEYFSETQRNKGNFPGRFSGRQFSNSRSEMNVSTLELGDSALYLCASSLDSGGRGEAFFGQGTRLTVV.

This clonotype was found many times. This rearrangement joins TRBV2 to TRBJ2-7, with D perhaps TRBD1 (6 bases). V shed 5 bases and J shed 3 bases, with 11 bases lying between them. Germline V gene sequence: CDR1 SNHLY, CDR2 FYNNEI. The CDR3 sequence is 13 residues long. CDR3 amino acids: CASSRDIYYEQYF. The DNA of the CDR3 is TGTGCCAGCAGTCGGGACATCTACTACGAGCAGTACTTC.

Worth noting for this clonotype: This clone may be a read error of a much larger clone one base away. The rearrangement joins TRBV5-6 to TRBJ2-1, with 10 bases that match TRBD1. Germline CDR1 and CDR2: SGHDT and YYEEEE. After removal of 4 bases from V and 4 bases from J, the junction contained 8 bases not matched to a gene. The CDR3 is 16 residues long. Written as DNA, the CDR3 is TGTGCCAGCAGCGATCTCCAGGACAGGGGGTACAATGAGCAGTTCTTC. It encodes CASSDLQDRGYNEQFF.

This clonotype has only a few counts. CDR3 protein: CASSLWGTSGKGDTQYF. The DNA of the CDR3 is TGTGCCAGCAGTTTATGGGGGACTAGCGGGAAAGGAGATACGCAGTATTTT. The V and J genes are TRBV28 and TRBJ2-3, with TRBD2 identical over 13 bases. The CDR3 sequence is 17 residues long. V shed 0 bases, J shed 5 bases, and the junction held 5 bases outside the gene matches. Germline CDR1 is MDHEN and CDR2 is SYDVKM.

This clonotype has a count of ten or more. The chain joins TRBV5-1 to TRBJ2-7; D is unresolved. The V gene lost 4 bases and the J gene lost 0 bases, with 17 bases spanning the gap. This CDR3 is built from 16 residues. CDR1 is SGHRS, CDR2 YFSETQ, per germline. The CDR3 DNA reads TGCGCCAGCAGCGTTGTGGGTTTGCCAGCCTCCTACGAGCAGTACTTC. As protein: CASSVVGLPASYEQYF.

This chain uses TRBV24-1 with TRBJ2-4; D remains ambiguous. The CDR3 extends over 13 amino acids. Germline V gene lookup returns CDR1 KGHDR and CDR2 SFDVKD. V was cut by 8 bases and J by 0 bases, with 7 bases left in between. The CDR3 coding sequence is TGTGCCACCAACTCTCTAGCCAAAAACATTCAGTACTTC. Protein product: CATNSLAKNIQYF.

This clonotype has just a few counts. The chain recombines TRBV11-3 with TRBJ2-3, with 8 bases that match TRBD1. CDR3 length equals 15 residues. In germline, CDR1 is SGHNT, CDR2 YENEEA. V lost 2 bases, J lost 2 bases, and 3 bases stayed unmatched. CDR3 DNA: TGTGCCAGCAGCTTACAGGGGGCCTTCACAGATACGCAGTATTTT. Translated, it gives CASSLQGAFTDTQYF.

The table lists this clonotype with many counts. This sequence joins TRBV29-1 and TRBJ2-1, with D perhaps matching TRBD2 (6 bases). The CDR3 covers 14 residues. CDR1 is SQVTM and CDR2 is ANQGSEA in the germline V gene. V was shortened by 5 bases and J by 5 bases, with 16 bases between the two germline ends. Written as DNA, the CDR3 is TGCAGCGTTCGGGTGGGAGGAGGGAACAATGAGCAGTTCTTC. It encodes CSVRVGGGNNEQFF.

The CDR3: CSVTSGRDFTGANVLTF. The CDR3 DNA is TGCAGCGTCACTAGCGGGAGGGATTTTACTGGGGCCAACGTCCTGACTTTC. The gene calls are TRBV29-1 and TRBJ2-6, with 13 bases that match TRBD2. V lost 6 bases, J lost 2 bases, and 7 bases stayed unmatched. This CDR3 is 17 amino acids long. In germline, CDR1 is SQVTM, CDR2 ANQGSEA.

The chain combines TRBV20-1 with TRBJ2-1; 9 bases are shared with TRBD2. Germline assignment: CDR1 DFQATT and CDR2 SNEGSKA (reference sequence). V lost 3 bases to trimming and J lost 7 bases; unmatched junction nucleotides: 10. This CDR3 comprises 15 residues. DNA for the CDR3: TGCAGTGCTAGTCAGCCTAGCGGGGCTAGGAATGAGCAGTTCTTC. As protein: CSASQPSGARNEQFF.

The chain joins TRBV28 to TRBJ2-7, with D hard to call. The CDR3 covers 13 residues. Per the germline V gene, CDR1 is MDHEN and CDR2 is SYDVKM. Trimming pared 2 bases from V and 3 bases from J, leaving 8 bases between. Here the CDR3 reads CASSLGPYYEQYF. The CDR3 region has the DNA TGTGCCAGCAGTTTAGGGCCATACTACGAGCAGTACTTC.

This chain joins TRBV4-3 and TRBJ1-6, with no clear D. Trimming took off 1 base at V and 3 bases at J, with 10 bases between the two ends. Germline assignment: CDR1 LGHNA and CDR2 YSLEER. This CDR3 comprises 16 residues. This chain's CDR3 is CASSQVLTVYNSPLHF. In nucleotides, the CDR3 is TGCGCCAGCAGCCAAGTTCTTACAGTCTATAATTCACCCCTCCACTTT.

This clonotype was counted ten times or more. The CDR3 DNA follows: TGTGCCAGCAGCCCCCAGAGGTGGAGCGGGGGAACAGATACGCAGTATTTT. Encoded protein: CASSPQRWSGGTDTQYF. The rearrangement uses TRBV9 and TRBJ2-3; the match to TRBD2 covers 8 bases. CDR1 and CDR2 (germline): SGDLS, YYNGEE. V lost 4 bases and J lost 3; bases outside the gene matches: 13. The CDR3 is 17 residues long.

This clonotype showed up many times. The chain uses TRBV2 and TRBJ2-5; TRBD1 matches 9 bases. V dropped 6 bases and J dropped 4; count of bases not matched to a gene: 3. The CDR3 sequence is 13 residues long. Germline V gene lookup returns CDR1 SNHLY and CDR2 FYNNEI. The CDR3 loop is CASRLDRGETQYF. As DNA, the CDR3 is TGTGCCAGCAGACTGGACAGGGGAGAGACCCAGTACTTC.

The rearrangement links TRBV25-1 to TRBJ1-1; D is uncertain. This CDR3 spans 13 amino acids. Germline lookup yields CDR1 MGHDK and CDR2 SYGVNS. Trimming took 10 bases from V and 1 from J, leaving 13 bases between them. CDR3 in amino acids: CATTGLSNTEAFF. The CDR3 DNA reads TGTGCCACCACGGGGTTGTCGAACACTGAAGCTTTCTTT.

The chain uses TRBV28 and TRBJ2-7, with TRBD2 matching over 10 bases. The V gene end was trimmed by 2 bases and the J gene end by 7 bases; junction bases not matched to a gene: 11. CDR3 length: 16 amino acids. Germline V gene data show CDR1 as MDHEN and CDR2 as SYDVKM. In DNA, the CDR3 is TGTGCCAGCAGTTTAGGAGCTAGCGGGAGCTACAATGAGCAGTACTTC. Translated, it gives CASSLGASGSYNEQYF.

The chain joins TRBV7-3 to TRBJ2-5, with a possible D match to TRBD2 (6 bases). The CDR3 totals 16 residues. CDR1 is SGHTA, CDR2 FQGTGA, per germline. Trimming stripped 5 bases from V and 11 bases from J, with 27 bases between. This CDR3 is CASSPPGVSSYNEQYF. CDR3 coding DNA: TGTGCCAGCAGCCCCCCGGGGGTTTCCTCATACAATGAGCAGTACTTC.

The genes are TRBV24-1 and TRBJ2-3; a possible D gene is TRBD2 (6 bases). This CDR3 spans 16 amino acids. CDR1 and CDR2 (germline): KGHDR, SFDVKD. V shed 2 bases and J shed 4 bases, with 15 bases lying between them. CDR3 protein: CATSDSSRGGADTQYF. CDR3 nucleotides: TGTGCCACCAGTGATTCCAGTCGCGGCGGGGCAGATACGCAGTATTTT.